This TCR beta chain is from a study of blood T cell repertoires in COVID-19. On the study more broadly: Some COVID-19 samples were acute and others convalescent; all came from the United States, Italy and Spain. In each case, the material was cDNA or gDNA derived from T cells, B-cell-depleted T cells, or PBMCs.

Enrollment of patients from Seattle took place during active infection, with longitudinal follow-up. Original methodology: Reference gene primer amplification gave nucleated cell count estimates. Profiling relied on immunoSEQ multiplex PCR, and the TCRdb table lists in-frame clones only, not all of them. V, J and clone size are those of that table, while D and trimming were read from the DNA. The table has 390,000 or so clones, roughly 90% seen once. The CDR3 loop spans 14 amino acids. V was clipped by 5 bases and J by 3 bases; unmatched bases: 4. Germline V gives CDR1 SNHLY, CDR2 FYNNEI. Sequencing was performed on peripheral blood. The chain has TRBV2 and TRBJ1-1; TRBD1 matches at 9 bases. The TCR sequence derives from a woman between 25 and 40 years old with COVID-19, enrolled during active disease. CDR3 coding DNA: TGTGCCAGCAGTAAAGACAGGGGGGACACTGAAGCTTTCTTT. Its translation: CASSKDRGDTEAFF.